The 14 T cell receptor beta chains below come from one sample, sequenced in a study of identifying expanded T cells in peripheral blood (dated by TCRdb to the late 2010s). The library was generated by the immunoSEQ multiplex PCR assay. The table comes from immuneACCESS by way of TCRdb, which keeps in-frame sequences with V and J called. Part of the clones is missing from these tables; in studies checked, under half for an unresolved V gene and the rest for unknown reasons. The sample table records approximately 100,000 clones; 87% of these occur just once. About a sixth of the sample comes from the top ten. Sequenced input: blood. The origin of the receptors is a person aged 18-69 years in good health.

The V and J genes are TRBV5-5 and TRBJ1-5; TRBD1 is a possible D gene (5 bases). Germline assignment: CDR1 SGHKS and CDR2 YYEKEE (reference sequence). CDR3 length equals 14 residues. Trimming shortened V by 3 bases and J by 5 bases, and 12 bases separated the two germline ends. CDR3 bases: TGTGCCAGCAGCTCTGGCGCAGGGTATCAGCCCCAGCATTTT. It yields the protein CASSSGAGYQPQHF.

The rearrangement links TRBV7-2 to TRBJ1-5, with 7 bases fitting TRBD1. This CDR3 is built from 16 residues. The germline CDR1 and CDR2 sequences are SGHTA and FQGNSA. V lost 5 bases and J lost 0; bases outside the gene matches: 7. The CDR3 region has the DNA TGTGCCAGCAGCCCGGGGACAGATGTTAGCAATCAGCCCCAGCATTTT. It translates to CASSPGTDVSNQPQHF.

The rearrangement joins TRBV7-9 to TRBJ2-5, with a tentative D call TRBD2 (6 bases). Germline CDR1 reads SEHNR; CDR2 reads FQNEAQ (reference sequence). This CDR3 region has 11 residues. V lost 5 bases and J lost 7, with 8 bases in between. For the CDR3, the DNA is TGTGCCAGCAGCCCGGAGGGGACCCAGTACTTC. This encodes CASSPEGTQYF.

The J gene is TRBJ1-5, the V gene TRBV5-1; TRBD1 matches 8 bases. The V gene end was trimmed by 3 bases and the J gene end by 1 base; junction bases not matched to a gene: 3. Germline V gene lookup returns CDR1 SGHRS and CDR2 YFSETQ. The length of the CDR3 is 15 residues. For the CDR3, the DNA is TGCGCCAGCAGCTCCGGACAGGGAAGCAATCAGCCCCAGCATTTT. Translating it yields CASSSGQGSNQPQHF. The variable domain in full, completed from reference TRBV5-1 and TRBJ1-5, reads KAGVTQTPRYLIKTRGQQVTLSCSPISGHRSVSWYQQTPGQGLQFLFEYFSETQRNKGNFPGRFSGRQFSNSRSEMNVSTLELGDSALYLCASSSGQGSNQPQHFGDGTRLSIL.

The J gene is TRBJ1-5, the V gene TRBV15; D uncertain. The CDR3 covers 15 residues. Trimming stripped 0 bases from V and 9 bases from J, with 15 bases between. Germline values: CDR1 LNHNV, CDR2 YYDKDF (reference sequence). The CDR3 DNA is TGTGCCACCAGCAGAGATAGGGCCACCGTCCGGCCCCAGCATTTT. This gives the protein CATSRDRATVRPQHF.

The chain's CDR3 is CSAQANYGYTF. As DNA, the CDR3 is TGCAGTGCCCAGGCTAACTATGGCTACACCTTC. J is TRBJ1-2 and V is TRBV20-1; D remains unclear. CDR1 is DFQATT, CDR2 SNEGSKA, per germline (reference sequence). The ends were cut back, 6 bases at V and 0 bases at J, with 5 bases in the middle. The CDR3 totals 11 residues.

The J gene is TRBJ1-1, the V gene TRBV7-9, with D unclear. The CDR3 sequence is 13 residues long. The germline V gene has CDR1 SEHNR and CDR2 FQNEAQ (reference sequence). V shed 3 bases and J shed 3 bases, with 8 bases lying between them. The CDR3 loop is CASSFAGHTEAFF. The CDR3 coding sequence is TGTGCCAGCAGCTTTGCAGGTCACACTGAAGCTTTCTTT.

V gene TRBV5-1 combines with J gene TRBJ2-3; D is possibly TRBD1 (5 bases). The CDR3 is 15 amino acids. V lost 2 bases, J lost 6 bases, and 16 bases lay in between. The germline gives CDR1 SGHRS, CDR2 YFSETQ. The CDR3 protein is CASSLGQPTADTQYF. CDR3 bases: TGCGCCAGCAGCTTAGGGCAACCGACAGCGGATACGCAGTATTTT.

The V and J genes are TRBV5-1 and TRBJ2-7; D is perhaps TRBD1 (6 bases). This CDR3 spans 13 amino acids. Trimming took 5 bases from V and 6 from J, leaving 15 bases between them. Germline V lookup: CDR1 SGHRS, CDR2 YFSETQ. The CDR3 loop reads CASRQTGKAEQYF. In DNA form, the CDR3 reads TGCGCCAGCAGACAAACAGGGAAGGCCGAGCAGTACTTC.

The J gene is TRBJ1-5, the V gene TRBV19; the match to TRBD1 covers 7 bases. The V gene's germline CDR1 is LNHDA and CDR2 SQIVND (reference sequence). V dropped 6 bases and J dropped 5; count of bases not matched to a gene: 7. The CDR3 covers 14 residues. The chain's CDR3 is CASSLDRVDQPQHF. CDR3 sequence (DNA): TGTGCCAGTAGCCTCGACAGGGTGGATCAGCCCCAGCATTTT.

The chain has TRBV7-9 and TRBJ1-2; D possibly corresponds to TRBD1 (5 bases). The germline V gene encodes CDR1 SEHNR and CDR2 FQNEAQ (reference sequence). The CDR3 runs 14 residues. V was cut by 4 bases and J by 5 bases, with 14 bases left in between. As DNA, the CDR3 is TGTGCCAGCAGCTCCCAAGGCGGGGGATATGGCTACACCTTC. Its protein is CASSSQGGGYGYTF.

This chain uses TRBV28 with TRBJ1-4; no firm D call. The V end was cut by 1 base, the J end by 7 bases, with 4 bases between. Germline V CDR1 and CDR2: MDHEN, SYDVKM. The CDR3 length is 12 residues. Written as DNA, the CDR3 is TGTGCCAGCAGTTTATCTGGTGAAAAACTGTTTTTT. It codes for CASSLSGEKLFF.

The rearrangement joins TRBV19 to TRBJ2-1; 8 bases line up with TRBD2. This CDR3 is built from 14 residues. CDR1 and CDR2 (germline): LNHDA, SQIVND (reference sequence). V trimming: 7 bases; J trimming: 4 bases; junction bases outside the gene matches: 6. The CDR3 bases are TGTGCCAGTAACGTCGGGAGGGGATACAATGAGCAGTTCTTC. It translates to CASNVGRGYNEQFF.

A few counts support this clone. J is TRBJ1-6 and V is TRBV9, with TRBD1 as a possible D gene (6 bases). Trimming shortened V by 2 bases and J by 7 bases, and 10 bases separated the two germline ends. The CDR3 extends over 14 amino acids. CDR1 SGDLS and CDR2 YYNGEE come from the germline V gene. In DNA form, the CDR3 reads TGTGCCAGCAGCGTTGGGGGCGGGAATTCACCCCTCCACTTT. It specifies CASSVGGGNSPLHF.